Listed below are T cell receptor beta chains from one sample, sequenced in a study of T cell responses to AZD1222 COVID-19 vaccine. Profiled with immunoSEQ multiplex PCR; TCRdb holds only in-frame clones, not every one. The sample includes 250,000 to 300,000 clones, around 93% of them seen just once. The source material was peripheral blood, sampled 28 days after the second AZD1222 dose. Every receptor here comes from an adult who received the AZD1222 COVID-19 vaccine. Each CDR3 is given with its conserved first and last residue. A D gene is named only where the DNA matches it firmly. Not all rows give a size; the values are once, few, many and, for expanded clones, a class.

>NA|TRBV2|TRBD2|TRBJ2-7
CASKDSGLSYEQYF
TGTGCCAGCAAGGATAGCGGGCTCTCCTACGAGCAGTACTTC
>few|TRBV2|NA|TRBJ1-3
CASSGGRSSGNTIYF
TGTGCCAGCAGTGGTGGAAGGAGCTCTGGAAACACCATATATTTT
>NA|TRBV9|TRBD2|TRBJ2-2
CASSYPKGLADHGELFF
TGTGCCAGCAGCTACCCAAAGGGACTAGCGGACCACGGGGAGCTGTTTTTT
>NA|TRBV2|TRBD1|TRBJ1-2
CASSEASPGTGANTF
TGTGCCAGCAGTGAAGCGAGTCCCGGGACAGGGGCCAACACCTTC
>NA|TRBV7-2|NA|TRBJ1-5
CASSLGTQHQPQHF
TGTGCCAGCAGCTTAGGTACGCAGCATCAGCCCCAGCATTTT
>NA|TRBV2|NA|TRBJ1-2
CASSEVGVIGYTF
TGTGCCAGCAGTGAAGTCGGGGTGATAGGCTACACCTTC
>NA|TRBV5-4|TRBD1|TRBJ2-1
CASSFGPGQGLLGSYNEQFF
TGTGCCAGCAGCTTCGGCCCGGGACAGGGTCTCCTTGGCTCCTACAATGAGCAGTTCTTC
>NA|TRBV2|NA|TRBJ2-1
CASSEGGWYNEQFF
TGTGCCAGCAGTGAAGGGGGGTGGTACAATGAGCAGTTCTTC
>NA|TRBV7-2|NA|TRBJ1-1
CASSLQGGTEAFF
TGTGCCAGCAGCTTACAGGGAGGCACTGAAGCTTTCTTT
>NA|TRBV7-9|TRBD2|TRBJ2-1
CASSTWTSGPGNEQFF
TGTGCCAGCAGCACATGGACTAGCGGACCGGGGAATGAGCAGTTCTTC
>NA|TRBV28|NA|TRBJ1-4
CDRQYLGVF
TGTGACCGACAGTACTTGGGGGTTTTT
>NA|TRBV19|TRBD1|TRBJ2-2
CAGTGGNTGELFF
TGTGCCGGGACAGGGGGTAACACCGGGGAGCTGTTTTTT
>NA|TRBV10-2|NA|TRBJ1-4
CASTGGRHEKLFF
TGCGCCAGCACGGGGGGGCGGCATGAAAAACTGTTTTTT
>NA|TRBV5-4|TRBD1|TRBJ2-7
CASSYGTGPSYEQYF
TGTGCCAGCAGCTATGGGACAGGGCCCTCCTACGAGCAGTACTTC
>NA|TRBV9|TRBD1|TRBJ2-5
CASSDQTGEDGETQYF
TGTGCCAGCAGCGACCAGACAGGGGAAGATGGAGAGACCCAGTACTTC
>NA|TRBV9|NA|TRBJ2-1
CASSVAGSAPVEQFF
TGTGCCAGCAGCGTAGCCGGCTCGGCCCCTGTTGAGCAGTTCTTC
>NA|TRBV7-3|NA|TRBJ2-3
CASSFGGFTDTQYF
TGTGCCAGCAGCTTTGGGGGGTTCACAGATACGCAGTATTTT
>NA|TRBV19|NA|TRBJ1-4
CASSPRTTTNEKLFF
TGTGCCAGTAGTCCACGGACAACAACTAATGAAAAACTGTTTTTT
>once|TRBV29-1|NA|TRBJ1-5
CSVAGSNQPQHF
TGCAGCGTTGCAGGGAGCAATCAGCCCCAGCATTTT
>NA|TRBV12-1|NA|TRBJ2-7
CASSDIRDSTYEQYF
TGTGCCAGCAGTGATATCCGGGACTCTACCTACGAGCAGTACTTC
>NA|TRBV5-1|NA|TRBJ2-7
CASSATGTTSYEQYF
TGCGCCAGCAGCGCAACCGGGACAACCTCCTACGAGCAGTACTTC
>NA|TRBV7-8|NA|TRBJ1-5
CASSYAGIGNQPQHF
TGTGCCAGCAGCTACGCAGGGATCGGGAATCAGCCCCAGCATTTT
>NA|TRBV2|NA|TRBJ2-4
CASKTEAVVLKNIQYF
TGTGCCAGTAAAACGGAGGCAGTTGTCCTAAAAAACATTCAGTACTTC
>NA|TRBV28|NA|TRBJ1-4
CASSGSWGTGDSNEKLFF
TGTGCCAGCAGTGGGTCGTGGGGTACAGGCGACTCTAATGAAAAACTGTTTTTT
>NA|TRBV10-1|NA|TRBJ2-3
CASSEVGTDTQYF
TGCGCCAGCAGTGAGGTCGGCACAGATACGCAGTATTTT
>NA|TRBV7-2|NA|TRBJ2-5
CASSNRQGGTQYF
TGTGCCAGCAGCAACCGACAGGGAGGGACCCAGTACTTC
>NA|TRBV28|NA|TRBJ2-5
CASSLARVGGFGTQYF
TGTGCCAGCAGTCTCGCCCGGGTTGGCGGGTTTGGGACCCAGTACTTC
>once|TRBV12-3/TRBV12-4|NA|TRBJ1-1
CASSLTADTEAFF
TGTGCCAGCAGTTTAACGGCTGACACTGAAGCTTTCTTT
>NA|TRBV11-2|TRBD2|TRBJ2-7
CASSSTSGNYEQYF
TGTGCCAGCTCCTCGACTAGCGGCAACTACGAGCAGTACTTC
>NA|TRBV4-1|NA|TRBJ2-7
CASSQASEYEQYF
TGCGCCAGCAGCCAAGCGAGTGAATACGAGCAGTACTTC
>NA|TRBV6-2/TRBV6-3|NA|TRBJ1-2
CASSYFTNNYGYTF
TGTGCCAGCAGTTACTTCACTAACAACTATGGCTACACCTTC
>NA|TRBV28|NA|TRBJ2-7
CAIHAGFEQYF
TGTGCCATACATGCCGGTTTTGAGCAGTACTTC
>once|TRBV7-9|TRBD1|TRBJ2-3
CASSLFGTGETDTQYF
TGTGCCAGCAGCTTATTTGGGACAGGGGAAACAGATACGCAGTATTTT
>once|TRBV12-3/TRBV12-4|NA|TRBJ2-1
CASSPAGRDEQFF
TGTGCCAGCAGTCCCGCAGGGCGTGATGAGCAGTTCTTC
>NA|TRBV5-6|NA|TRBJ2-1
CASSLPTGNEQFF
TGTGCCAGCAGCTTACCCACTGGCAATGAGCAGTTCTTC
>NA|TRBV29-1|TRBD2|TRBJ2-2
CSVVASGNTGELFF
TGCAGCGTTGTCGCTAGCGGGAACACCGGGGAGCTGTTTTTT
>NA|TRBV30|NA|TRBJ2-5
CAWSVRGNLQETQYF
TGTGCCTGGAGTGTGAGAGGGAACCTCCAAGAGACCCAGTACTTC
>NA|TRBV28|NA|TRBJ1-6
CASSFLTVKSYNSPLHF
TGTGCCAGCAGCTTCTTGACAGTAAAGTCCTATAATTCACCCCTCCACTTT
>NA|TRBV6-5|NA|TRBJ1-1
CASSYSGGMNTEAFF
TGTGCCAGCAGTTACTCGGGGGGCATGAACACTGAAGCTTTCTTT
>NA|TRBV28|TRBD1|TRBJ1-2
CASLRGTGKRYTF
TGTGCCAGTCTCAGGGGGACAGGGAAACGCTACACCTTC
>NA|TRBV2|NA|TRBJ1-2
CAAMGGSLEGYTF
TGTGCCGCTATGGGGGGGAGTTTGGAAGGCTACACCTTC
>NA|TRBV20-1|NA|TRBJ1-1
CSGRDTEAFF
TGCAGTGGCCGGGACACTGAAGCTTTCTTT